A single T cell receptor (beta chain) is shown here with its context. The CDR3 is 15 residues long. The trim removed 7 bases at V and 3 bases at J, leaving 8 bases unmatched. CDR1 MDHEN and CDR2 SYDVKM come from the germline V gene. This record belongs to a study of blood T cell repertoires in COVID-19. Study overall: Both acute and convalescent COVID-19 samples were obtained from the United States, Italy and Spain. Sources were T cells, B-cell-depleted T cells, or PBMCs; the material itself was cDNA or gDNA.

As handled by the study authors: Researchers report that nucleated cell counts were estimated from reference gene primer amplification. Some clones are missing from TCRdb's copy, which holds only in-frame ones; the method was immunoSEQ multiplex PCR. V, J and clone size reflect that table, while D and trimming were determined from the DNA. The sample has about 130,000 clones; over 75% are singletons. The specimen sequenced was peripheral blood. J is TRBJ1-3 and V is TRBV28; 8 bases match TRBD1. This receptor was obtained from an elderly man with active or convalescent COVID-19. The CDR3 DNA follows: TGTGCCAGCAACCCGGACAGGGCAGGTGGAAACACCATATATTTT. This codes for CASNPDRAGGNTIYF.